A few counts support the clone carrying this TCR beta chain. What it binds is not known. Germline values: CDR1 SEHNR, CDR2 FQNEAQ (reference sequence). CDR3 size: 16 residues. The ends lost 1 base at V and 4 bases at J; junction bases unmatched: 5. Primers used in a second PCR of roughly 7 to 12 cycles were a sample-barcoded 5' primer and a J-beta primer mix. From the 5' RACE reads, TCRdb called clonotypes with MiXCR, one entry per CDR3 protein. The sample shows approximately 780,000 distinct CDR3 sequences, roughly 25% of them seen only once. The data stem from a study of blood T cells in healthy people across ages. The study's findings and limits: Getting older went along with TCR beta diversity per million T cells dropping roughly linearly.

The data also belong to a second study, concerning T cells of mothers and their children.

Sequencing used blood. The J gene is TRBJ2-1, the V gene TRBV7-9; 9 bases match TRBD2. The receptor was isolated from a boy between 5 and 17 years old in good health. CDR3 loop: CASSLVMTSGYNEQFF. DNA for the CDR3: TGTGCCAGCAGCTTAGTTATGACTAGCGGTTACAATGAGCAGTTCTTC.